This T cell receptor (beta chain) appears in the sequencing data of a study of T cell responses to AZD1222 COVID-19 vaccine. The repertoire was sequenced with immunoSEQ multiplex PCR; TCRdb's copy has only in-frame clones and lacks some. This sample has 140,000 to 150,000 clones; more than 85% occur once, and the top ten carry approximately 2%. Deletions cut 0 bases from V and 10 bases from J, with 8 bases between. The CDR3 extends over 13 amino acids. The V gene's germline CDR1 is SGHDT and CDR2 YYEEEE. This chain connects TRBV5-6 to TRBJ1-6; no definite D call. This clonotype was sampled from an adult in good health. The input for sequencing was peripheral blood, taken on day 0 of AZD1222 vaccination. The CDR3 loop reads CASSLGISSPLHF. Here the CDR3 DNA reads TGTGCCAGCAGCTTGGGGATCTCGTCACCCCTCCACTTT.